These T cell receptor beta chains were read from a single sample in a study of Tregs in tolerant kidney transplant recipients. Clones were read by immunoSEQ multiplex PCR, and TCRdb kept only the in-frame ones, dropping some. This table holds more than 60,000 clones, approximately 83% found once. The sequencing here drew on Tregs from blood, taken before the transplant. The receptor set was obtained from a human donor who received a combined kidney and bone marrow transplant. The CDR3 runs from the conserved cysteine through the conserved F or W. D genes are given only for firm matches. Rows may omit the clone size; those that give it use once, few, many or a size class.

TRBJ2-5 | TRBD1 | TRBV2 | once | TGTGCCAGCAGGGCCGGGACAGCACAAGAGACCCAGTACTTC | CASRAGTAQETQYF
TRBJ1-1 | NA | TRBV2 | NA | TGTGCCAGCAGTGAAGCGCTTCACTGGGCAGACAAATATTTAAACACTGAAGCTTTCTTT | CASSEALHWADKYLNTEAFF
TRBJ1-2 | NA | TRBV5-6 | NA | TGTGCCAGCAGCGCCCAAAAAGGGGGCTACACCTTC | CASSAQKGGYTF
TRBJ2-5 | TRBD2 | TRBV5-1 | NA | TGCGCCAGCAGCTTGGACGGGGGAGGGGCGGGGGAGACCCAGTACTTC | CASSLDGGGAGETQYF
TRBJ2-7 | NA | TRBV11-3 | NA | TGTGCCAGCAGCCCCGCAGGCCAGGTTTTCTACGAGCAGTACTTC | CASSPAGQVFYEQYF
TRBJ2-2 | TRBD1 | TRBV28 | NA | TGTGCCAGCAGTTCTCCAGGGGGCTTCGACGGGGAGCTGTTTTTT | CASSSPGGFDGELFF
TRBJ2-5 | NA | TRBV7-2 | NA | TGTGCCAGCAGCCCCCTCGGCTACGGAGGTCGGGAGACCCAGTACTTC | CASSPLGYGGRETQYF
TRBJ2-2 | TRBD1 | TRBV11-2 | few | TGTGCCAGCAGCCAACAGGGGTCGGGCACCGGGGAGCTGTTTTTT | CASSQQGSGTGELFF
TRBJ2-7 | TRBD2 | TRBV27 | NA | TGTGCCAGCAGTTTACGGGCTAGCGGGTCCTCTCTCGGGTCCTACGAGCAGTACTTC | CASSLRASGSSLGSYEQYF
TRBJ2-3 | NA | TRBV15 | NA | TGTGCCACCAGCAGAGCCCGCGCAGGCACAGATACGCAGTATTTT | CATSRARAGTDTQYF
TRBJ2-7 | NA | TRBV5-3 | NA | TGTGCCAGAAGCTCCATAACCGAGCAGTACTTC | CARSSITEQYF
TRBJ1-2 | NA | TRBV5-1 | NA | TGCGCCAGCAGATCAGAGGTCGGGGGGCCGGGGGGCTACACCTTC | CASRSEVGGPGGYTF
TRBJ1-1 | NA | TRBV7-2 | NA | TGTGCCAGCAGCTTAGCGGAGGGCACTGAAGCTTTCTTT | CASSLAEGTEAFF
TRBJ2-1 | NA | TRBV2 | NA | TGTGCCAGCAGTGGGACCCGCAGTGGAAATGAGCAGTTCTTC | CASSGTRSGNEQFF
TRBJ1-2 | NA | TRBV6-1 | NA | TGTGCCAGCACCCCACAACAGGATCTTTATGGCTACACCTTC | CASTPQQDLYGYTF
TRBJ1-5 | NA | TRBV4-1 | once | TGCGCCAGCAGCCAGGGACACTCGAAGCCCCAGCATTTT | CASSQGHSKPQHF
TRBJ2-2 | NA | TRBV19 | once | TGTGCCAGTAGGGGCCGGTTTATAGCGGAGGGGGCCACCGGGGAGCTGTTTTTT | CASRGRFIAEGATGELFF
TRBJ2-6 | NA | TRBV15 | NA | TGTGCCACCAGAAGAGACTCTGGGGCCAACGTCCTGACTTTC | CATRRDSGANVLTF
TRBJ2-1 | TRBD2 | TRBV6-4 | NA | TGTGCCAGCAGTGGCCTAGCGGACAATGAGCAGTTCTTC | CASSGLADNEQFF
TRBJ2-7 | NA | TRBV5-6 | NA | TGTGCCAGCAGCTCCCGTGAATCGAATTCGGACGAGCAGTACTTC | CASSSRESNSDEQYF
TRBJ2-7 | NA | TRBV6-5 | once | TGTGCCAGCAGGGAAGCGGGCCCGCCGCACGAGCAGTACTTC | CASREAGPPHEQYF
TRBJ2-1 | TRBD1 | TRBV7-2 | NA | TGTGCCAGCAGCACCAGACAGGGATCGAATGAGCAGTTCTTC | CASSTRQGSNEQFF
TRBJ1-1 | NA | TRBV5-6 | NA | TGTGCCAGCAGCTATCAGATGAACACTGAAGCTTTCTTT | CASSYQMNTEAFF
TRBJ1-2 | NA | TRBV19 | once | TGTGCCAGTAGTATAAGGCTTGGAGGCTACACCTTC | CASSIRLGGYTF
TRBJ2-7 | NA | TRBV2 | NA | TGTGCCAGCCTCAAAGAGCGGAAGCAGTACTTC | CASLKERKQYF
TRBJ2-1 | TRBD2 | TRBV7-6 | NA | TGTGCCAGCAGCTCCCAGCTAGCGGGGACTTACAATGAGCAGTTCTTC | CASSSQLAGTYNEQFF
TRBJ2-1 | TRBD2 | TRBV10-3 | NA | TGTGCCATCAGTACTAGCGGGAGGGGGAATGAGCAGTTCTTC | CAISTSGRGNEQFF
TRBJ2-1 | TRBD2 | TRBV4-1 | NA | TGCGCCAGCAGCCAAGATCTAGCGGGGGTCAGGGAGCAGTTCTTC | CASSQDLAGVREQFF
TRBJ2-7 | NA | TRBV30 | NA | TGTGCCTGGAGTCCATATGCGGGGTACGAGCAGTACTTC | CAWSPYAGYEQYF
TRBJ2-5 | NA | TRBV2 | NA | TGTGCCAGCACTTGGAGTGGCAGGACGTACCAAGAGACCCAGTACTTC | CASTWSGRTYQETQYF
TRBJ2-7 | NA | TRBV7-2 | NA | TGTGCCAGCAGCTTAGTTTGGCAGGGTAGGGACGAGCAGTACTTC | CASSLVWQGRDEQYF
TRBJ2-1 | NA | TRBV5-1 | NA | TGCGCCAGCAGCTTGAGTACTTCGAATGAGCAGTTCTTC | CASSLSTSNEQFF
TRBJ2-1 | TRBD1 | TRBV19 | NA | TGTGCCACCAGGCCCGGGACAGGGGTCAATGAGCAGTTCTTC | CATRPGTGVNEQFF
TRBJ2-3 | TRBD1 | TRBV27 | NA | TGTGCCAGCAGTTTAGACAGGGGCACAGATACGCAGTATTTT | CASSLDRGTDTQYF
TRBJ1-5 | NA | TRBV5-6 | NA | TGTGCCCCCTACTTCAGGTCGGCGGGTAATCAGCCCCAGCATTTT | CAPYFRSAGNQPQHF
TRBJ1-2 | TRBD1 | TRBV5-5 | NA | TGTGCCAGCAGCCGCCTTGCGCTGGGACAGGGTAATAATGGCTACACCTTC | CASSRLALGQGNNGYTF
TRBJ1-1 | NA | TRBV7-9 | NA | TGTGCCAGCAGCTTAGCAGAGAGGGCGGAAGCTTTCTTT | CASSLAERAEAFF
TRBJ2-7 | NA | TRBV5-1 | NA | TGCGCCAGCGGGCTAGGGACGAATAACGAGCAGTACTTC | CASGLGTNNEQYF
TRBJ2-1 | TRBD2 | TRBV4-1 | NA | TGCGCCAGCAGCCAAGCGGGGGGTTTTTACAATGAGCAGTTCTTC | CASSQAGGFYNEQFF
TRBJ1-5 | NA | TRBV30 | NA | TGTGCCTACCCCCGGGCAACTACCCATCAGCCCCAGCATTTT | CAYPRATTHQPQHF
TRBJ2-7 | NA | TRBV28 | NA | TGTGCCAGCAGTTTAGGGGGGACGGCCTCCTACGAGCAGTACTTC | CASSLGGTASYEQYF
TRBJ2-3 | NA | TRBV6-6 | few | TGTGCCAGCCGTCTTGGCGGTAGCACAGATACGCAGTATTTT | CASRLGGSTDTQYF
TRBJ2-3 | TRBD2 | TRBV10-2 | NA | TGCGCCAGCAGACCCAGGGGAGGGTCTAGCGGGGTCACAGATACGCAGTATTTT | CASRPRGGSSGVTDTQYF
TRBJ1-4 | NA | TRBV7-9 | NA | TGTGCCAGCAGCCTCCGGGATGAAAAACTGTTTTTT | CASSLRDEKLFF
TRBJ2-3 | TRBD2 | TRBV10-3 | NA | TGTGCCATCAGTGAGGCCCGACTAGCGGGGACAGATACGCAGTATTTT | CAISEARLAGTDTQYF
TRBJ1-2 | NA | TRBV28 | NA | TGTGCCAGCAGACCGACCCTGGGGGTGGGATATGGCTACACCTTC | CASRPTLGVGYGYTF
TRBJ2-7 | TRBD2 | TRBV29-1 | once | TGCAGCGTAACTAGCGCGCCGAATCCCTACGAGCAGTACTTC | CSVTSAPNPYEQYF
TRBJ1-3 | NA | TRBV6-5 | NA | TGTGCCAGCATAACCTTTGGGGGCACCGGAAACACCATATATTTT | CASITFGGTGNTIYF
TRBJ2-1 | TRBD2 | TRBV6-4 | NA | TGTGCCAGCAGTGACTCGACTAGCGGGAGCAATGAGCAGTTCTTC | CASSDSTSGSNEQFF